The present TCR beta chain was sequenced within a study of cytomegalovirus exposure and HLA in healthy donors. Study-level points and caveats: Later analysis identified about 17,000 TCR beta sequences associated with HLA alleles, using a false discovery rate threshold of 0.05. Approximately 160 TCR beta chains were listed as cytomegalovirus-associated.

The PCR contained 60 Vbeta and 13 Jbeta primers. Produced via immunoSEQ multiplex PCR; TCRdb's table is partial and in-frame only. Counted here are about 60,000 clones, 70% to 85% occurring once; the ten biggest clones make up about 1.4%. The germline gives CDR1 SEHNR, CDR2 FQNEAQ (reference sequence). The J segment lost 8 bases and the V segment lost 3 bases, leaving 8 bases of the junction unmatched. This CDR3 has 14 amino acids. As for this clone: Its antigen is undetermined.

The source is a man aged 30 to 39 in good health and CMV-seronegative. V and J are TRBV7-9 and TRBJ1-2, with TRBD1 identical over 8 bases. Sequenced sample: PBMCs. The CDR3 region is CASSLGQVGWGYTF. The CDR3 DNA reads TGTGCCAGCAGCTTGGGACAGGTCGGGTGGGGCTACACCTTC.